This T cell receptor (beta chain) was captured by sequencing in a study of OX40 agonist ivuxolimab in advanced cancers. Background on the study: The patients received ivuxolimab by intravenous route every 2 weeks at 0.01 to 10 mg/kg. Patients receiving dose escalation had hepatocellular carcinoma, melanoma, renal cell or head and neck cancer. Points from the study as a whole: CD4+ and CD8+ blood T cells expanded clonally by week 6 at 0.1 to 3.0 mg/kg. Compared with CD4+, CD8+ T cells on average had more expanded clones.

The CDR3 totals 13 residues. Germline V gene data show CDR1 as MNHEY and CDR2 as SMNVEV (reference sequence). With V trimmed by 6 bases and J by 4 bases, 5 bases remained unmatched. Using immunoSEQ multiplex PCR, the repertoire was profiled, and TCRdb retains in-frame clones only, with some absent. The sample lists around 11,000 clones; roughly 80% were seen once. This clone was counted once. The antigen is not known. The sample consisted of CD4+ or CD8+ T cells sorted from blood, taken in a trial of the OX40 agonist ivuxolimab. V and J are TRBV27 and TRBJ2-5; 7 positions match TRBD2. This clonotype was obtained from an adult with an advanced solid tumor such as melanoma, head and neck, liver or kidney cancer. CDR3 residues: CASRGLLAETQYF. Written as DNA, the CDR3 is TGTGCCAGCAGGGGACTATTGGCAGAGACCCAGTACTTC.